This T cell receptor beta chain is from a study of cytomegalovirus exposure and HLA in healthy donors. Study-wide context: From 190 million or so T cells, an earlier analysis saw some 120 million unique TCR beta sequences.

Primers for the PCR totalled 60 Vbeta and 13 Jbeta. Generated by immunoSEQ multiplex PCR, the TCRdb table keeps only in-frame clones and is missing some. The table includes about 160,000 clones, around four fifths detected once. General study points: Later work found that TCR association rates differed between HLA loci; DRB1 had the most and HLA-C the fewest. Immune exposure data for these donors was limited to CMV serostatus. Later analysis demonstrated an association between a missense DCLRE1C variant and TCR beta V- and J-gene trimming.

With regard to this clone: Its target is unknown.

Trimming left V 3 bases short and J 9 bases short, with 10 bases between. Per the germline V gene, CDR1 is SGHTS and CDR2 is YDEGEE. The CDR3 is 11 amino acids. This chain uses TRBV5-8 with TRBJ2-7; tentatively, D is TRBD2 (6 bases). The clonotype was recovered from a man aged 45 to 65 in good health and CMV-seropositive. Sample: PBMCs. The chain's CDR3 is CASSSEGWQYF. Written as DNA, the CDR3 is TGTGCCAGCAGCTCGGAGGGCTGGCAGTACTTC.